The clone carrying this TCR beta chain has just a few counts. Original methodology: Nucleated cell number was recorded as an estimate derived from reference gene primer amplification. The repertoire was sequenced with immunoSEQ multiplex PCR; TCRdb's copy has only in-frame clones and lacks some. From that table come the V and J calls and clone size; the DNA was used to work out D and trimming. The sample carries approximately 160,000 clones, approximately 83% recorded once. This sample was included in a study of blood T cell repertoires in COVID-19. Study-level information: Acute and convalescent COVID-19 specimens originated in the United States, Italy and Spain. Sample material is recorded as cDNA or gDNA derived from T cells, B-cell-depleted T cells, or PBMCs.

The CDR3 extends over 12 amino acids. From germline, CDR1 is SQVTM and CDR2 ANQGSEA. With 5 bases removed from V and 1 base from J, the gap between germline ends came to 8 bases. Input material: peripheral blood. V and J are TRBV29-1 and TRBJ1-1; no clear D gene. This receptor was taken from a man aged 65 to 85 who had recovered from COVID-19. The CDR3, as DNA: TGCAGCGTTCGGCCAGGGAACACTGAAGCTTTCTTT. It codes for CSVRPGNTEAFF.